This record covers a single T cell receptor beta chain. The sample comes from a study of blood T cell repertoires in COVID-19. The method was immunoSEQ multiplex PCR; TCRdb's version includes in-frame clones alone and lacks a portion of them. The sample shows about 230,000 clones, more than 65% of them seen only once. This CDR3 comprises 11 residues. Trimming took off 6 bases at V and 5 bases at J, with 10 bases between the two ends. Per the germline V gene, CDR1 is GTSNPN and CDR2 is SVGIG (reference sequence). The sequence was obtained from a woman older than 75 with acute or convalescent COVID-19. Source material: peripheral blood. The chain uses TRBV30 and TRBJ2-5; D possibly corresponds to TRBD1 (5 bases). The CDR3 coding sequence is TGTGCCTGCAGGGTTTCCGAGACCCAGTACTTC. Encoded protein: CACRVSETQYF.